This record looks at one T cell receptor beta chain sequence and its context. The antigen it binds to is not known. Base-call qualities are not available, and no considerably larger clone is one nucleotide away. Receptor libraries were prepared by the immunoSEQ multiplex PCR assay. Not all clones reach the TCRdb copy of this immuneACCESS table, which keeps in-frame sequences only. Checked studies attribute under half of the gap to unresolved V genes and leave the rest unexplained. The sample table contains more than 35,000 clones; only one count was recorded for 90% to 95% of them. About 9% of the sample lies in the top ten. This record belongs to a study of T cell changes during pregnancy in multiple sclerosis (dated by TCRdb to between 2019 and 2020). Background on the whole study: The study examined how the T cell repertoire changed over the course of pregnancy in women with multiple sclerosis.

Sequences SEHNR (CDR1) and FQNEAQ (CDR2) are obtained from the germline V gene (reference sequence). The CDR3 has 14 amino acids, counting the end cysteine and phenylalanine. The read is trimmed to its CDR3 DNA, 42 bases read in frame from base 1. The sequence is built from TRBV7-9 and TRBJ1-5; the D gene is possibly TRBD1, with 5 bases matching. Specimen: CD8+ T cells from peripheral blood mononuclear cells, collected in the third trimester of pregnancy. The source of this sequence is a female donor with multiple sclerosis, enrolled in a pregnancy study. The DNA sequence reads TGTGCAGTCCCCACGGGGGAAGGCAATCAGCCCCAGCATTTT. Translated, it reads CAVPTGEGNQPQHF.